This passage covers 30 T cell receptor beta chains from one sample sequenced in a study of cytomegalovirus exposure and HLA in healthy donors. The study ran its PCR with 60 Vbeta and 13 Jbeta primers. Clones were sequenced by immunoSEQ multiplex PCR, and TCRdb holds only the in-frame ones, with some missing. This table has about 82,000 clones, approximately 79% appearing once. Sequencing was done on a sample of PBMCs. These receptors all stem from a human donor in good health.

CDR3 amino acids: CASSQYTAAGYEQYF. CDR3 nucleotide sequence: TGTGCCAGCAGCCAGTATACGGCTGCGGGCTACGAGCAGTACTTC. V and J are TRBV4-2 and TRBJ2-7, with TRBD2 as a possible D gene (5 bases). CDR3 size: 15 residues. Trimming shortened V by 3 bases and J by 3 bases, and 15 bases separated the two germline ends. Germline V CDR1 and CDR2: LGHNA, YNFKEQ.

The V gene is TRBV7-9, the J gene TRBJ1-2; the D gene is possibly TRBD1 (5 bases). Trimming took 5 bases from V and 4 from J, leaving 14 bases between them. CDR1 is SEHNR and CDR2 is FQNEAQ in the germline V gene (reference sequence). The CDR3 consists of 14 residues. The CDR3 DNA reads TGTGCCAGCAGCCCACCTAGGGGCCCCTATGGCTACACCTTC. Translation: CASSPPRGPYGYTF. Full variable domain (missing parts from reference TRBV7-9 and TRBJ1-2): DTGVSQNPRHKITKRGQNVTFRCDPISEHNRLYWYRQTLGQGPEFLTYFQNEAQLEKSRLLSDRFSAERPKGSFSTLEIQRTEQGDSAMYLCASSPPRGPYGYTFGSGTRLTVV.

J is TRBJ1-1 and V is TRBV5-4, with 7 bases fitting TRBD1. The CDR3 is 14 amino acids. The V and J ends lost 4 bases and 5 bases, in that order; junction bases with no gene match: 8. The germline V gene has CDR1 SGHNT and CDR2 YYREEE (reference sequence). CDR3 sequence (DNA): TGTGCCAGCAGCCTAGGGGGCTCGAGGACTGAAGCTTTCTTT. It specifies CASSLGGSRTEAFF.

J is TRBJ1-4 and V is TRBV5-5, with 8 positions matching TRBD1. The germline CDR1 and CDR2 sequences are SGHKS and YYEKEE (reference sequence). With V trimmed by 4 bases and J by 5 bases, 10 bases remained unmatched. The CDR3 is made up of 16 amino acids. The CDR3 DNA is TGTGCCAGCAGCACGACAGGGGCGAACGTCAATGAAAAACTGTTTTTT. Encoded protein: CASSTTGANVNEKLFF.

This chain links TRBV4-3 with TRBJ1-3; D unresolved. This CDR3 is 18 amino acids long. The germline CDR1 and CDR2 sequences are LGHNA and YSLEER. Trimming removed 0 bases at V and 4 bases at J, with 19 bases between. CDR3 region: CASSQDVSGHPLGNTIYF. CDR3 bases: TGCGCCAGCAGCCAAGATGTTTCAGGCCACCCTCTGGGAAACACCATATATTTT.

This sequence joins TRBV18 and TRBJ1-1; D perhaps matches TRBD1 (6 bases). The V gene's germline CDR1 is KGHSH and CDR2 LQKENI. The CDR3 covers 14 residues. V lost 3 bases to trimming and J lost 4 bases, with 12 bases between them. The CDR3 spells CASSPNLGGTEAFF. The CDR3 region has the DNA TGTGCCAGCTCACCTAATCTAGGGGGCACTGAAGCTTTCTTT. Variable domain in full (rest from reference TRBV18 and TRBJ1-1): NAGVMQNPRHLVRRRGQEARLRCSPMKGHSHVYWYRQLPEEGLKFMVYLQKENIIDESGMPKERFSAEFPKEGPSILRIQQVVRGDSAAYFCASSPNLGGTEAFFGQGTRLTVV.

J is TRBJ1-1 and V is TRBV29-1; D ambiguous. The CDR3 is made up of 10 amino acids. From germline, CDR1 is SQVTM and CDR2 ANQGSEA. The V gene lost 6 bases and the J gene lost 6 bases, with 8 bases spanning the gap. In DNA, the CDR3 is TGCAGCGTAGACATGGCTGAAGCTTTCTTT. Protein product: CSVDMAEAFF.

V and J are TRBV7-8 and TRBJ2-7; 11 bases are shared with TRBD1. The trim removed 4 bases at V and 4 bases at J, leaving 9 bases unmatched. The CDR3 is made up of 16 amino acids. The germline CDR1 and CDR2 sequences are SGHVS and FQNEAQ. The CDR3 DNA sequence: TGTGCCAGCAGCTCAGGACAGGGGGCTTTCGGTTACGAGCAGTACTTC. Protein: CASSSGQGAFGYEQYF.

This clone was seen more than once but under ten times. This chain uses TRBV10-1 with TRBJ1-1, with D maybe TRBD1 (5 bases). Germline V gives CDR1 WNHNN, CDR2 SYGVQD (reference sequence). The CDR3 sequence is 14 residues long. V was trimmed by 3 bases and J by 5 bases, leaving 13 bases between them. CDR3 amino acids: CASSEIQVWTEAFF. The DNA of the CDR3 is TGCGCCAGCAGTGAAATACAGGTTTGGACTGAAGCTTTCTTT.

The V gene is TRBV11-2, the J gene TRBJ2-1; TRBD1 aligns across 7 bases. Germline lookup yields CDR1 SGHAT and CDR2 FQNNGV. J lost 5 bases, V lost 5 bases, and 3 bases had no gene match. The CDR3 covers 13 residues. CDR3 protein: CASSRTGHNEQFF. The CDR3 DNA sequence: TGTGCCAGCAGCCGGACAGGCCACAATGAGCAGTTCTTC.

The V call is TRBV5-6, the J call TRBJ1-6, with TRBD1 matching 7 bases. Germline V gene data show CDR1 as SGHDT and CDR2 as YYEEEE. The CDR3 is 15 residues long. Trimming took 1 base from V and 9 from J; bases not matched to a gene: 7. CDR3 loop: CASSLSPTGTSPLHF. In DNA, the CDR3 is TGTGCCAGCAGCTTGTCCCCGACAGGGACTTCACCCCTCCACTTT.

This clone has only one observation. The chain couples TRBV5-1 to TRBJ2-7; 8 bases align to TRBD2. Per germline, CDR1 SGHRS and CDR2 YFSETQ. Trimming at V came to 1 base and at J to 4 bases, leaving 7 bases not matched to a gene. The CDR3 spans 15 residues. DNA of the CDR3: TGCGCCAGCAGCTTGACTAGCGGTGCGAGTTACGAGCAGTACTTC. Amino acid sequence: CASSLTSGASYEQYF.

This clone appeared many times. CDR3 in amino acids: CATASPRGTEAFF. For the CDR3, the DNA is TGTGCCACCGCGAGCCCCCGGGGCACTGAAGCTTTCTTT. The rearrangement links TRBV7-8 to TRBJ1-1, with unresolved D. There are 13 residues in the CDR3. CDR1 is SGHVS and CDR2 is FQNEAQ in the germline V gene. V was clipped by 10 bases and J by 4 bases, with 16 bases between them.

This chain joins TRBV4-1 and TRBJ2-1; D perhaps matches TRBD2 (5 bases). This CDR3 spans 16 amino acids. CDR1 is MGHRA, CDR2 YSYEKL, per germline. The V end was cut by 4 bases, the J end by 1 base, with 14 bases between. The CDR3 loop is CASSRSGVGSYNEQFF. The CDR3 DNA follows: TGCGCCAGCAGCCGATCCGGGGTGGGGTCCTACAATGAGCAGTTCTTC.

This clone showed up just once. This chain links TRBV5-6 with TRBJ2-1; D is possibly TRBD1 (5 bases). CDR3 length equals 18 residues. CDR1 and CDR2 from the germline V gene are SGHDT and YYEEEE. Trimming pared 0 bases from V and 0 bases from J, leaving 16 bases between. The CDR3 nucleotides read TGTGCCAGCAGCTTGGAGGGGTCCAGATTAAGCTCCTACAATGAGCAGTTCTTC. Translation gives CASSLEGSRLSSYNEQFF. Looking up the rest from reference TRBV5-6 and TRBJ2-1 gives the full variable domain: DAGVTQSPTHLIKTRGQQVTLRCSPKSGHDTVSWYQQALGQGPQFIFQYYEEEERQRGNFPDRFSGHQFPNYSSELNVNALLLGDSALYLCASSLEGSRLSSYNEQFFGPGTRLTVL.

The CDR3 protein is CASSLVGPNQPQHF. CDR3 in DNA: TGTGCCAGCAGCTTAGTGGGCCCCAATCAGCCCCAGCATTTT. The rearrangement uses TRBV7-2 and TRBJ1-5; no clear D gene. This CDR3 is built from 14 residues. Trimming took 1 base from V and 3 from J, leaving 7 bases between them. CDR1 is SGHTA, CDR2 FQGNSA, per germline.

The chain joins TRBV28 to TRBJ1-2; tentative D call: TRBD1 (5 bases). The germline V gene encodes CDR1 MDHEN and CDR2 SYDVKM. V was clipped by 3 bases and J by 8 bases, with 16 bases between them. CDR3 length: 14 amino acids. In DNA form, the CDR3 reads TGTGCCAGCAGTTTCGGGGGTACTTACTTCGGCTACACCTTC. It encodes CASSFGGTYFGYTF.

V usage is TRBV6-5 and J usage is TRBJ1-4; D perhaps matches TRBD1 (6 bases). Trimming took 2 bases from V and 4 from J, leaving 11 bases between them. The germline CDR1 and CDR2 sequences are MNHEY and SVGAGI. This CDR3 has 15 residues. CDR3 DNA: TGTGCCAGCAGTTACGTCGCCAGGGGTAATGAAAAACTGTTTTTT. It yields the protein CASSYVARGNEKLFF.

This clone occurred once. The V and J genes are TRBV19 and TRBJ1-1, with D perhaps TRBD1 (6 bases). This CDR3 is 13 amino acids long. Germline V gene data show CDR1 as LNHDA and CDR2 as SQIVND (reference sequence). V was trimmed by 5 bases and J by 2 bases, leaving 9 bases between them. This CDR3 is CASSWDINTEAFF. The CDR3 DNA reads TGTGCCAGTAGTTGGGACATTAACACTGAAGCTTTCTTT.

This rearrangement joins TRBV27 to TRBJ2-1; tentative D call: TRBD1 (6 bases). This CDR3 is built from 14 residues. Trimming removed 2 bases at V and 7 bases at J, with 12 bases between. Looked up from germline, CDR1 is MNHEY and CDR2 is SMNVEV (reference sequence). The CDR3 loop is CASSLRDIGNEQFF. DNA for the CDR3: TGTGCCAGCAGTTTACGGGACATAGGGAATGAGCAGTTCTTC.

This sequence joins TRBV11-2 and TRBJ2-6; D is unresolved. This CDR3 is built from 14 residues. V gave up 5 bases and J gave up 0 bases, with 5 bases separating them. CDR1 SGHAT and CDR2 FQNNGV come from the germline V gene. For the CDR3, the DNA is TGTGCCAGCAGCCAAAACTCTGGGGCCAACGTCCTGACTTTC. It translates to CASSQNSGANVLTF.

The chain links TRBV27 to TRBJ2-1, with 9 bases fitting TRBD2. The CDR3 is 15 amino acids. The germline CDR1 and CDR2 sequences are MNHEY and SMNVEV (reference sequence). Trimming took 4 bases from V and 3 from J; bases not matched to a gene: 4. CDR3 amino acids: CASSSAGGHYNEQFF. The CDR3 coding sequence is TGTGCCAGCAGTTCAGCGGGGGGCCACTACAATGAGCAGTTCTTC.

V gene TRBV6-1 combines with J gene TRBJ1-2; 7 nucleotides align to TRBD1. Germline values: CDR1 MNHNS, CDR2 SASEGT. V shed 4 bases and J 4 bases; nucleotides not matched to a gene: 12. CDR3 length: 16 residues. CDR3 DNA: TGTGCCAGCAGTGTCAATCCGGGACAGACCTTCTATGGCTACACCTTC. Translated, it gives CASSVNPGQTFYGYTF.

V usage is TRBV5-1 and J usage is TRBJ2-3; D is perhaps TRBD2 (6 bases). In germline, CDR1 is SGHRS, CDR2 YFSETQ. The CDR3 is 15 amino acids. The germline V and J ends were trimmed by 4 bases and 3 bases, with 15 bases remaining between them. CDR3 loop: CASSRTIDLTDTQYF. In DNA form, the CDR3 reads TGCGCCAGCAGCCGGACTATAGATTTGACAGATACGCAGTATTTT. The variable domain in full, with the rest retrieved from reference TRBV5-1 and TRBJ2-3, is KAGVTQTPRYLIKTRGQQVTLSCSPISGHRSVSWYQQTPGQGLQFLFEYFSETQRNKGNFPGRFSGRQFSNSRSEMNVSTLELGDSALYLCASSRTIDLTDTQYFGPGTRLTVL.

DNA of the CDR3: TGTGCCAGCAGCGATGGTAGCGGCACAGATACGCAGTATTTT. Translating it yields CASSDGSGTDTQYF. V usage is TRBV9 and J usage is TRBJ2-3, with D perhaps TRBD2 (5 bases). The CDR3 runs 14 residues. CDR1 is SGDLS and CDR2 is YYNGEE in the germline V gene. V shed 3 bases and J shed 1 base, with 9 bases lying between them.

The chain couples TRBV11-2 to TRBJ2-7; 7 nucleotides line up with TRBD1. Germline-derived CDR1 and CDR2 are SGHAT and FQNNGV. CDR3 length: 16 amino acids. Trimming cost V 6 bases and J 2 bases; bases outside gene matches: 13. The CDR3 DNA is TGTGCCAGCAGGCCAATTCGAGGTGGACAGGCCTACGAGCAGTACTTC. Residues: CASRPIRGGQAYEQYF.

The chain's CDR3 is CASSYSSTGELFF. The CDR3 DNA reads TGTGCCAGCAGTTACTCGAGCACCGGGGAGCTGTTTTTT. This chain joins TRBV6-5 and TRBJ2-2, with no clear D. CDR3 size: 13 residues. CDR1 is MNHEY and CDR2 is SVGAGI in the germline V gene. Trimming cost V 0 bases and J 4 bases, with 3 bases left between them.

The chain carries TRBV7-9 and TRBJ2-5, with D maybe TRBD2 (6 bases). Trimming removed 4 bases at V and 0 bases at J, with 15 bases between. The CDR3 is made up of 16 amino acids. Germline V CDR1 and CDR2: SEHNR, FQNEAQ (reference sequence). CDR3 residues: CASSSLGGHHQETQYF. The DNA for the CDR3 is TGTGCCAGCAGCTCCCTGGGGGGTCACCACCAAGAGACCCAGTACTTC.

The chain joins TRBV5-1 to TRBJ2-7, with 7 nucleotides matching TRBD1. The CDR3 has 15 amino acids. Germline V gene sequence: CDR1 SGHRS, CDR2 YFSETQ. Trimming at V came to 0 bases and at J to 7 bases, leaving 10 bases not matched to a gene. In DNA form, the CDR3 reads TGCGCCAGCAGCTTGGGGACAGGTCGGCCGTGGGAGCAGTACTTC. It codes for CASSLGTGRPWEQYF.

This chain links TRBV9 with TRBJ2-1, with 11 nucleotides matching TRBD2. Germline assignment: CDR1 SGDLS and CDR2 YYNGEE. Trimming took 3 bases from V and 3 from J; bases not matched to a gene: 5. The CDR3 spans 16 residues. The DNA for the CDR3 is TGTGCCAGCAGCGCGACTAGCGGGGAACTCTACAATGAGCAGTTCTTC. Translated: CASSATSGELYNEQFF.